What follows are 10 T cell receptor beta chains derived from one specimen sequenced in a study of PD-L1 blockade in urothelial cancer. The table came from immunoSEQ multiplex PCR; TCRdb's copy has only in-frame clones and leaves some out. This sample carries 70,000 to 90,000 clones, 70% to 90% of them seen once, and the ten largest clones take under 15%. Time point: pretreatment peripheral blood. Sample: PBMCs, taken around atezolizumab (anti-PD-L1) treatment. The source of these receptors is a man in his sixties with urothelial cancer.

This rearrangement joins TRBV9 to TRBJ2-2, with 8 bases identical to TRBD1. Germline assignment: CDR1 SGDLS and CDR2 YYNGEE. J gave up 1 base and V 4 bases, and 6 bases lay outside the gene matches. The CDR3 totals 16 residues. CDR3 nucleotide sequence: TGTGCCAGCAGCACCACGGGACAGGAGAACACCGGGGAGCTGTTTTTT. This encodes CASSTTGQENTGELFF.

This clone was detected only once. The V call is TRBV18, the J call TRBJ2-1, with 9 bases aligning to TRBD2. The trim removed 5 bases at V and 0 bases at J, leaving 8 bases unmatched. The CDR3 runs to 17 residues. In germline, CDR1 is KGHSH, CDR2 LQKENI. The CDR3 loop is CASSFLISGSSYNEQFF. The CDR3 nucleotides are TGTGCCAGCTCATTTTTGATTAGCGGGAGCTCCTACAATGAGCAGTTCTTC.

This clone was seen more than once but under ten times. CDR3 in amino acids: CASGLPTSAGDTQYF. The CDR3 region has the DNA TGTGCTAGTGGTTTGCCGACTAGTGCTGGAGATACGCAGTATTTT. The chain combines TRBV12-5 with TRBJ2-3; possible D gene TRBD2, 6 bases. Trimming cost V 2 bases and J 5 bases, with 14 bases left between them. The CDR3 runs 15 residues. Germline values: CDR1 LGHNT, CDR2 FRNRAP.

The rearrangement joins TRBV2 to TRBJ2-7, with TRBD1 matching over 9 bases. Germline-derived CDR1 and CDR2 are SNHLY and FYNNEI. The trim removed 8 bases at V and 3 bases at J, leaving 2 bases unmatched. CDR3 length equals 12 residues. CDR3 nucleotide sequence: TGTGCCAGCTGGGACAGGGACTACGAGCAGTACTTC. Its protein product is CASWDRDYEQYF.

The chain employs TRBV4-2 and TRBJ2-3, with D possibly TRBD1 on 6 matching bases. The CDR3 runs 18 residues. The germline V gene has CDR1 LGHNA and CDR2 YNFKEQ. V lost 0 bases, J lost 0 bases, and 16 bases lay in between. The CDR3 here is CASSQDGGRAASTDTQYF. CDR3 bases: TGTGCCAGCAGCCAAGATGGGGGCCGGGCCGCTAGCACAGATACGCAGTATTTT.

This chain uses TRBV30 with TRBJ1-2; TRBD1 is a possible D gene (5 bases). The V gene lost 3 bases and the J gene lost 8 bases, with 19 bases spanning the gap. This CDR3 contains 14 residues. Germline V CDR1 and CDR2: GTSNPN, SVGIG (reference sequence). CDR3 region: CAWSDLGVASGYTF. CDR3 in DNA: TGTGCCTGGAGCGACTTAGGGGTCGCAAGCGGCTACACCTTC. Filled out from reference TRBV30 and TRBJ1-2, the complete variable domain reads SQTIHQWPATLVQPVGSPLSLECTVEGTSNPNLYWYRQAAGRGLQLLFYSVGIGQISSEVPQNLSASRPQDRQFILSSKKLLLSDSGFYLCAWSDLGVASGYTFGSGTRLTVV.

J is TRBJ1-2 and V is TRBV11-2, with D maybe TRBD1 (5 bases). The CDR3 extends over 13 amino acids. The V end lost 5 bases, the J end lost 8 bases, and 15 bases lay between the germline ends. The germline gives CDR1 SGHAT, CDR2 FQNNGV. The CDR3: CASSLDSLWGYTF. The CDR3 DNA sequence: TGTGCCAGCAGCCTCGACAGTTTGTGGGGCTACACCTTC.

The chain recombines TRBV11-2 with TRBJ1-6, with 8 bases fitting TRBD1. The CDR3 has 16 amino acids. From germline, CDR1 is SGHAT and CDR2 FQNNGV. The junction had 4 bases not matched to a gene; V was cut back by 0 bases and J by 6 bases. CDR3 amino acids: CASSLDWTGSNSPLHF. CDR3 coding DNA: TGTGCCAGCAGCTTAGATTGGACAGGGTCTAATTCACCCCTCCACTTT.

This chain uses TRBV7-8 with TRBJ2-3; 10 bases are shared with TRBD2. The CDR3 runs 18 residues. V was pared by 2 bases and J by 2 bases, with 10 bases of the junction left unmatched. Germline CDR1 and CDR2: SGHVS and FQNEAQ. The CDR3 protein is CASSLWASGGPITDTQYF. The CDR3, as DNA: TGTGCCAGCAGCTTATGGGCTAGCGGGGGTCCGATCACAGATACGCAGTATTTT.

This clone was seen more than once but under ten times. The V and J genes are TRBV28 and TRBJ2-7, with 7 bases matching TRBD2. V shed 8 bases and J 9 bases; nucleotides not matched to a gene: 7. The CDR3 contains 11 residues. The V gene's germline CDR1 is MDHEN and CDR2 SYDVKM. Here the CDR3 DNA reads TGTGCCAGCCTTGGGACTACCGTGCAGTACTTC. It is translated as CASLGTTVQYF.